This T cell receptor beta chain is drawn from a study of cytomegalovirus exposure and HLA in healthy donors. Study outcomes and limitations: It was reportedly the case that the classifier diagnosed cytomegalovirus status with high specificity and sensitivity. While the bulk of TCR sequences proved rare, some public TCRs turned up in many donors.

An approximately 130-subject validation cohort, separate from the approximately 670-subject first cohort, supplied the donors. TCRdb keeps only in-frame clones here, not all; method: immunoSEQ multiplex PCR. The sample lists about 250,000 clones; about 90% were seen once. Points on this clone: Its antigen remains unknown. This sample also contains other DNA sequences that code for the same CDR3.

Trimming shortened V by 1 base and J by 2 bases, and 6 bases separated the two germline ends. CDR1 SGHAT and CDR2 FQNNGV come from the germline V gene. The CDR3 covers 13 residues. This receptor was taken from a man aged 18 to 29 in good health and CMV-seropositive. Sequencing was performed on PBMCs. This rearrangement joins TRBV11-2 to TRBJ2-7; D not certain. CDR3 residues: CASSLGLAYEQYF. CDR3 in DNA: TGTGCCAGCAGCTTAGGATTGGCCTACGAGCAGTACTTC.